These 16 T cell receptor beta chains originate from one sample sequenced in a study of T cells in Graves' hyperthyroidism and ophthalmopathy. Amplified regions were TCR beta CDR3 sequences from RNA transcripts. The TCR CDR3 was amplified in a first-round RT-PCR using the HTBI primer set. TCRdb redid the calling of the multiplex PCR reads with MiXCR, one entry per CDR3 protein. Among hundreds of thousands of distinct CDR3 sequences, about 19% were seen once, and the ten largest hold 16%. Sequenced input: blood. Source of these receptors: a woman aged 45-59 years with Graves' hyperthyroidism that later progressed to Graves' ophthalmopathy.

This clonotype was recorded at least ten times. The V call is TRBV19, the J call TRBJ1-5, with 8 bases aligning to TRBD1. The length of the CDR3 is 20 residues. Germline V lookup: CDR1 LNHDA, CDR2 SQIVND (reference sequence). V shed 6 bases, J shed 2 bases, and the junction held 21 bases outside the gene matches. The CDR3 DNA reads as TGTGCCAGTAGCCCCAGGGGGCCCGGTGACTTTATGTATGGCAATCAGCCCCAGCATTTT. Encoded protein: CASSPRGPGDFMYGNQPQHF.

The chain employs TRBV5-6 and TRBJ1-2; 8 bases agree with TRBD1. Trimming cost V 4 bases and J 5 bases; bases outside gene matches: 7. The CDR3 spans 14 residues. Germline V gene sequence: CDR1 SGHDT, CDR2 YYEEEE. The chain's CDR3 is CASSRDRRLYGYTF. CDR3 coding DNA: TGTGCCAGCAGCCGGGACAGGAGACTTTATGGCTACACCTTC.

This clonotype was observed at least ten times. The chain is built from TRBV30 and TRBJ1-1; perhaps TRBD1 as D (6 bases). This CDR3 is 14 amino acids long. V was trimmed by 2 bases and J by 2 bases, leaving 12 bases between them. The germline V gene has CDR1 GTSNPN and CDR2 SVGIG (reference sequence). The CDR3 protein is CAWSTGPSNTEAFF. Written as DNA, the CDR3 is TGTGCCTGGAGTACAGGGCCTTCTAACACTGAAGCTTTCTTT.

This clonotype occurred many times. The V gene is TRBV2, the J gene TRBJ1-2; D perhaps matches TRBD1 (6 bases). The germline gives CDR1 SNHLY, CDR2 FYNNEI. This CDR3 contains 12 residues. The V and J ends lost 9 bases and 4 bases respectively, with 12 bases between them. The chain's CDR3 is CARQGGSYGYTF. The CDR3 DNA follows: TGTGCCAGACAAGGGGGTTCCTATGGCTACACCTTC.

The genes are TRBV29-1 and TRBJ1-2; no clear D gene. This CDR3 is built from 13 residues. Germline lookup yields CDR1 SQVTM and CDR2 ANQGSEA. Trimming pared 4 bases from V and 2 bases from J, leaving 11 bases between. CDR3 sequence (DNA): TGCAGCGTTGTTCCTGCGGGAAACTATGGCTACACCTTC. This translates into CSVVPAGNYGYTF.

V gene TRBV4-1 combines with J gene TRBJ2-7, with D possibly being TRBD2 (7 bases). The CDR3 is made up of 16 amino acids. Germline-derived CDR1 and CDR2 are MGHRA and YSYEKL. Trimming removed 2 bases at V and 3 bases at J, with 17 bases between. The CDR3 region is CASSQRGGGVNYEQYF. The CDR3, as DNA: TGCGCCAGCAGCCAAAGGGGGGGAGGGGTGAACTACGAGCAGTACTTC.

This sequence joins TRBV24-1 and TRBJ2-7; the match to TRBD2 covers 7 bases. V shed 4 bases, J shed 1 base, and the junction held 9 bases outside the gene matches. CDR1 KGHDR and CDR2 SFDVKD come from the germline V gene. The CDR3 covers 16 residues. DNA for the CDR3: TGTGCCACCAGTGAGAGCGGGGACGATCCATCCTACGAGCAGTACTTC. It yields the protein CATSESGDDPSYEQYF.

This clonotype was seen a few times. The junction does not match germline at one end; this may be a read error. The V gene is TRBV6-9, the J gene TRBJ1-2; possible D gene TRBD1, 6 bases. The CDR3 extends over 13 amino acids. The germline gives CDR1 MNHGY, CDR2 SVAAGI. The CDR3 reads CASSYRGPYGYAF. Here the CDR3 DNA reads TGTGCCAGCAGTTACAGGGGCCCTTATGGCTACGCCTTC.

This chain uses TRBV18 with TRBJ2-5; D perhaps matches TRBD2 (6 bases). The V and J ends lost 3 bases and 4 bases respectively, with 21 bases between them. This CDR3 contains 17 residues. CDR1 and CDR2 from the germline V gene are KGHSH and LQKENI. The CDR3 nucleotides read TGTGCCAGCTCACCTACATTTTCGACGGGGGTGGGAGAGACCCAGTACTTC. It encodes CASSPTFSTGVGETQYF.

This chain joins TRBV6-1 and TRBJ1-3; tentative D call: TRBD1 (5 bases). Trimming shortened V by 8 bases and J by 0 bases, and 17 bases separated the two germline ends. The CDR3 is 16 amino acids. The germline V gene encodes CDR1 MNHNS and CDR2 SASEGT. The CDR3, as DNA: TGTGCCAGCCATCGACAGATTCGTATCTCTGGAAACACCATATATTTT. Translation gives CASHRQIRISGNTIYF.

The chain is built from TRBV6-5 and TRBJ2-3, with 7 bases that match TRBD1. Unmatched junction bases numbered 19, after V lost 0 bases and J lost 4 bases. The germline V gene encodes CDR1 MNHEY and CDR2 SVGAGI. The CDR3 has 20 residues. The CDR3 protein is CASSYSIYTGDIFRADTQYF. The DNA of the CDR3 is TGTGCCAGCAGTTACTCGATTTATACAGGGGATATTTTTCGGGCAGATACGCAGTATTTT.

The V and J genes are TRBV2 and TRBJ2-6; D is undetermined. The V end was cut by 6 bases, the J end by 4 bases, with 10 bases between. Germline CDR1 is SNHLY and CDR2 is FYNNEI. The CDR3 length is 14 residues. CDR3 nucleotides: TGTGCCAGCAGATTTAGAAAAGGGGCCAACGTCCTGACTTTC. Translation gives CASRFRKGANVLTF.

This clonotype has just a few counts. V is TRBV7-9 and J is TRBJ2-2; TRBD2 matches 8 bases. CDR3 size: 15 residues. V trimming: 5 bases; J trimming: 3 bases; junction bases outside the gene matches: 5. Germline loops: CDR1 SEHNR, CDR2 FQNEAQ (reference sequence). In DNA, the CDR3 is TGTGCCAGCAGCATGAGCGGGGGATACACCGGGGAGCTGTTTTTT. Amino acid sequence: CASSMSGGYTGELFF. The entire variable domain, with the rest obtained from reference TRBV7-9 and TRBJ2-2, is as follows: DTGVSQNPRHKITKRGQNVTFRCDPISEHNRLYWYRQTLGQGPEFLTYFQNEAQLEKSRLLSDRFSAERPKGSFSTLEIQRTEQGDSAMYLCASSMSGGYTGELFFGEGSRLTVL.

This chain joins TRBV20-1 and TRBJ1-5, with 11 bases identical to TRBD1. V lost 5 bases, J lost 5 bases, and 8 bases stayed unmatched. Germline loops: CDR1 DFQATT, CDR2 SNEGSKA (reference sequence). This CDR3 has 15 amino acids. CDR3 in amino acids: CSAYTGQGVDQPQHF. CDR3 bases: TGCAGTGCTTACACGGGACAGGGGGTGGATCAGCCCCAGCATTTT.

There are a few counts of this clonotype. This chain links TRBV13 with TRBJ2-7, with 8 bases lining up with TRBD2. From germline, CDR1 is PRHDT and CDR2 FYEKMQ (reference sequence). The CDR3 runs to 13 residues. Germline trimming cut 7 bases from V and 3 bases from J; bases unmatched to any gene: 5. CDR3: CASTGGRNYEQYF. As DNA, the CDR3 is TGTGCCAGCACGGGGGGGAGGAACTACGAGCAGTACTTC. The full variable domain, its missing parts supplied by reference TRBV13 and TRBJ2-7, is AAGVIQSPRHLIKEKRETATLKCYPIPRHDTVYWYQQGPGQDPQFLISFYEKMQSDKGSIPDRFSAQQFSDYHSELNMSSLELGDSALYFCASTGGRNYEQYFGPGTRLTVT.

Worth noting for this clonotype: One junction end does not reproduce the germline sequence, and a read error may be involved. The V and J genes are TRBV24-1 and TRBJ1-1; 8 positions match TRBD1. Germline lookup yields CDR1 KGHDR and CDR2 SFDVKD. The CDR3 has 13 residues. DNA of the CDR3: TGTGCCACCAGAGGACAGGGCGAGGCTGAAACTTTCTTT. It specifies CATRGQGEAETFF.